This T cell receptor beta chain originates from a study of T cell repertoires in cytomegalovirus infection. V lost 1 base to trimming and J lost 4 bases; unmatched junction nucleotides: 9. The CDR3 consists of 16 residues. Germline V CDR1 and CDR2: DFQATT, SNEGSKA (reference sequence). One entry per CDR3 protein results from TCRdb running MiXCR on the reads. The table has about 100,000 distinct CDR3 sequences, around a quarter seen once. Input material: CD8+ T cells from PBMCs. This TCR derives from a human donor in good health (CMV status not recorded). Some clones in this sample may be carry-over from other donors' samples. The V and J genes are TRBV20-1 and TRBJ2-1; 8 positions agree with TRBD2. CDR3 in amino acids: CSARGGGGGQYNEQFF. The CDR3 coding sequence is TGCAGTGCTAGAGGGGGCGGCGGGGGGCAATACAATGAGCAGTTCTTC.